These 14 T cell receptor beta chains came from one sample sequenced in a study of OX40 agonist ivuxolimab in advanced cancers. Sequencing was performed with immunoSEQ multiplex PCR; in TCRdb, only in-frame clones are kept and a portion is missing. The sample comprises over 80,000 clones, around 90% of which are singletons, and approximately 0.39% rests with the top ten. The starting material was CD4+ or CD8+ T cells sorted from blood, obtained in a trial of the OX40 agonist ivuxolimab. The receptors stem from an adult with an advanced solid tumor such as melanoma, head and neck, liver or kidney cancer.

The rearrangement joins TRBV6-1 to TRBJ2-2; D may match TRBD1 or TRBD2 (5 bases each). Germline-derived CDR1 and CDR2 are MNHNS and SASEGT. Trimming took off 6 bases at V and 0 bases at J, with 11 bases between the two ends. This CDR3 region has 15 residues. CDR3 sequence reads: CASRPGTANTGELFF. DNA for the CDR3: TGTGCCAGCAGGCCCGGGACGGCGAACACCGGGGAGCTGTTTTTT.

V gene TRBV4-1 combines with J gene TRBJ1-1, with 7 bases lining up with TRBD1. The germline CDR1 and CDR2 sequences are MGHRA and YSYEKL. The CDR3 is 15 amino acids. The J segment lost 6 bases and the V segment lost 0 bases, leaving 7 bases of the junction unmatched. The DNA for the CDR3 is TGCGCCAGCAGCCAAGATTCGAACAGGGGAGCTGAAGCTTTCTTT. It codes for CASSQDSNRGAEAFF.

This chain uses TRBV28 with TRBJ2-7, with 7 bases aligning to TRBD1. V lost 2 bases and J lost 5; bases outside the gene matches: 9. Germline CDR1 is MDHEN and CDR2 is SYDVKM. CDR3 length equals 15 residues. The CDR3 bases are TGTGCCAGCAGTTTACCCCATGGACAGGTCGACGAGCAGTACTTC. Protein product: CASSLPHGQVDEQYF.

V usage is TRBV13 and J usage is TRBJ1-2; 10 bases match TRBD1. This CDR3 region has 13 residues. Germline V gene lookup returns CDR1 PRHDT and CDR2 FYEKMQ (reference sequence). With 5 bases clipped from V and 8 bases from J, the junction kept 5 bases outside the gene matches. The CDR3 DNA reads TGTGCCAGCAGCCCCCTGACAGGGGGCGGCTACACCTTC. This translates into CASSPLTGGGYTF.

This CDR3 is CASSLRGEDTEAFF. CDR3 bases: TGCGCCAGCAGCTTGCGGGGAGAGGACACTGAAGCTTTCTTT. The chain carries TRBV5-1 and TRBJ1-1; no definite D call. V was pared by 1 base and J by 3 bases, with 10 bases between. The length of the CDR3 is 14 residues. The germline gives CDR1 SGHRS, CDR2 YFSETQ.

This clone was seen just once. V usage is TRBV11-2 and J usage is TRBJ2-1; either TRBD1 or TRBD2 may fit D (5 bases each). The CDR3 has 13 residues. V was trimmed by 4 bases and J by 9 bases, leaving 13 bases between them. The V gene's germline CDR1 is SGHAT and CDR2 FQNNGV. In DNA, the CDR3 is TGTGCCAGCAGCTGGCAGATGGGGGTTGAGCAGTTCTTC. Its translation is CASSWQMGVEQFF.

This rearrangement joins TRBV11-3 to TRBJ1-1; D remains unclear. CDR1 is SGHNT and CDR2 is YENEEA in the germline V gene. CDR3 length: 13 amino acids. Trimming took 5 bases from V and 2 from J, leaving 9 bases between them. The CDR3 loop reads CASSPAANTEAFF. The CDR3 DNA sequence: TGTGCCAGCAGCCCCGCGGCTAACACTGAAGCTTTCTTT. Using reference TRBV11-3 and TRBJ1-1 for the parts outside the CDR3, the full variable domain is EAGVVQSPRYKIIEKKQPVAFWCNPISGHNTLYWYLQNLGQGPELLIRYENEEAVDDSQLPKDRFSAERLKGVDSTLKIQPAELGDSAVYLCASSPAANTEAFFGQGTRLTVV.

Remarks on this clone: Other DNA sequences within the sample encode an identical CDR3. V and J are TRBV28 and TRBJ2-1, with 7 bases fitting TRBD1. Trimming cost V 2 bases and J 2 bases; bases outside gene matches: 0. The CDR3 contains 14 residues. Per germline, CDR1 MDHEN and CDR2 SYDVKM. The CDR3 DNA is TGTGCCAGCAGTTTAGGGACAGCCTACAATGAGCAGTTCTTC. Protein sequence: CASSLGTAYNEQFF.

The chain recombines TRBV19 with TRBJ1-2, with TRBD1 matching 7 bases. V gave up 6 bases and J gave up 3 bases; unmatched junction bases: 4. The CDR3 is 13 amino acids. CDR1 and CDR2 (germline): LNHDA, SQIVND (reference sequence). CDR3 sequence (DNA): TGTGCCAGTAGGACTGGACAGGACTATGGCTACACCTTC. This gives the protein CASRTGQDYGYTF.

The chain recombines TRBV29-1 with TRBJ2-2, with D hard to call. The CDR3 is 13 residues long. V was pared by 7 bases and J by 7 bases, with 16 bases between. Per germline, CDR1 SQVTM and CDR2 ANQGSEA. The DNA of the CDR3 is TGCAGCGCCGGTCGGGTTCGCGACGGGGAGCTGTTTTTT. Its protein product is CSAGRVRDGELFF.

The V and J genes are TRBV7-2 and TRBJ2-5, with unresolved D. The CDR3 covers 15 residues. In germline, CDR1 is SGHTA, CDR2 FQGNSA. The V end lost 5 bases, the J end lost 2 bases, and 15 bases lay between the germline ends. The DNA of the CDR3 is TGTGCCAGCAGCCACGCCCTTCTAACACAAGAGACCCAGTACTTC. Protein: CASSHALLTQETQYF.

This chain joins TRBV4-3 and TRBJ2-1; the match to TRBD2 covers 11 bases. CDR1 and CDR2 from the germline V gene are LGHNA and YSLEER. The CDR3 covers 17 residues. Trimming at V came to 4 bases and at J to 9 bases, leaving 14 bases not matched to a gene. The CDR3 is CASSRLPGLAEEGEQFF. The CDR3 DNA reads as TGCGCCAGCAGCCGTCTCCCGGGACTAGCGGAGGAAGGTGAGCAGTTCTTC.

In nucleotides, the CDR3 is TGTGCCAGCAGTTCCCCGACAGGGAACGAGCAGTACTTC. Translation gives CASSSPTGNEQYF. The chain recombines TRBV28 with TRBJ2-7; 7 bases align to TRBD1. Trimming took 4 bases from V and 5 from J; bases not matched to a gene: 5. Germline V lookup: CDR1 MDHEN, CDR2 SYDVKM. This CDR3 spans 13 amino acids.

The chain employs TRBV4-2 and TRBJ2-3; TRBD2 aligns across 11 bases. Germline assignment: CDR1 LGHNA and CDR2 YNFKEQ. V shed 4 bases and J 4 bases; nucleotides not matched to a gene: 13. CDR3 length equals 18 residues. Here the CDR3 DNA reads TGTGCCAGCAGCCCGGGTCCCAAACTAGCGGGGGTGTCAGATACGCAGTATTTT. This sequence encodes CASSPGPKLAGVSDTQYF.